Described below is a single T cell receptor (beta chain) sequence and its context. Within the sample, other DNA sequences also encode this same CDR3. This entry is derived from a study of blood T cell repertoires in COVID-19. Libraries were prepared by immunoSEQ multiplex PCR; TCRdb keeps only in-frame clonotypes and omits some of them. The data show some 510,000 clones, around nine tenths seen once. Germline CDR1 SGDLS, CDR2 YYNGEE. V shed 2 bases, J shed 0 bases, and the junction held 1 base outside the gene matches. This CDR3 spans 15 amino acids. Cohort assignment relied on participant-reported clinical history. Among Cohort 3 donors, those recovered had two negative PCRs, clearance, or symptom resolution.

Sequences were obtained from PBMCs or T cells enriched from blood (not recorded which). This rearrangement joins TRBV9 to TRBJ1-4; TRBD1 matches 7 bases. The sequence was obtained from a woman aged 40 to 50 who had recovered from COVID-19. The CDR3 here is CASSVQGATNEKLFF. The CDR3 nucleotides read TGTGCCAGCAGCGTTCAGGGGGCAACTAATGAAAAACTGTTTTTT.